The next 27 T cell receptor beta chains were all read from a single sample in a study of blood T cell repertoires in COVID-19. The protocol was immunoSEQ multiplex PCR, while the TCRdb copy is restricted to in-frame clones and leaves out a portion. The sample consists of about 110,000 clones, 81% of them appearing once. The specimen sequenced was peripheral blood. The receptors shown here come from a man at least 80 years old with acute or convalescent COVID-19.

The V gene is TRBV10-1, the J gene TRBJ2-2, with D tentatively TRBD2 (5 bases). CDR1 and CDR2 (germline): WNHNN, SYGVQD (reference sequence). This CDR3 comprises 14 residues. Trimming shortened V by 0 bases and J by 7 bases, and 9 bases separated the two germline ends. In nucleotides, the CDR3 is TGCGCCAGCAGTGAGTCCTCGGGGATCGGGGAGCTGTTTTTT. It translates to CASSESSGIGELFF.

J is TRBJ2-7 and V is TRBV27; D remains ambiguous. The CDR3 extends over 13 amino acids. The V and J ends lost 2 bases and 2 bases respectively, with 7 bases between them. Germline lookup yields CDR1 MNHEY and CDR2 SMNVEV (reference sequence). The CDR3 loop is CASSLGPPYEQYF. For the CDR3, the DNA is TGTGCCAGCAGTTTAGGCCCCCCCTACGAGCAGTACTTC.

The CDR3 reads CASKLGGYEQYF. Written as DNA, the CDR3 is TGTGCCAGCAAACTGGGCGGGTACGAGCAGTACTTC. This chain links TRBV2 with TRBJ2-7, with TRBD2 as a possible D gene (5 bases). The CDR3 has 12 residues. Trimming removed 7 bases from V and 4 bases from J, with 11 bases in between. CDR1 and CDR2 from the germline V gene are SNHLY and FYNNEI.

This clone turned up a few times. CDR3 loop: CATSRDTGGSYEQYF. DNA of the CDR3: TGTGCCACCAGCAGAGATACAGGGGGATCCTACGAGCAGTACTTC. The chain couples TRBV15 to TRBJ2-7; 8 bases are a match to TRBD1. J lost 1 base, V lost 0 bases, and 2 bases had no gene match. The CDR3 extends over 15 amino acids. Germline assignment: CDR1 LNHNV and CDR2 YYDKDF (reference sequence). Drawing the rest from reference TRBV15 and TRBJ2-7, the complete variable domain is DAMVIQNPRYQVTQFGKPVTLSCSQTLNHNVMYWYQQKSSQAPKLLFHYYDKDFNNEADTPDNFQSRRPNTSFCFLDIRSPGLGDTAMYLCATSRDTGGSYEQYFGPGTRLTVT.

V usage is TRBV5-6 and J usage is TRBJ1-1; possible D gene TRBD1, 5 bases. With 0 bases removed from V and 0 bases from J, the gap between germline ends came to 15 bases. The CDR3 spans 17 residues. Germline V gene lookup returns CDR1 SGHDT and CDR2 YYEEEE. The CDR3 loop is CASSLGTGGGVNTEAFF. CDR3 DNA sequence: TGTGCCAGCAGCTTGGGGACGGGCGGAGGGGTGAACACTGAAGCTTTCTTT.

The chain employs TRBV4-1 and TRBJ2-4; 9 nucleotides agree with TRBD2. CDR1 is MGHRA, CDR2 YSYEKL, per germline. The CDR3 has 19 residues. J lost 1 base, V lost 0 bases, and 10 bases had no gene match. As DNA, the CDR3 is TGCGCCAGCAGCCAAGATGATCGGGGCGGGAGGGCCGCCAAAAACATTCAGTACTTC. Translation: CASSQDDRGGRAAKNIQYF.

The rearrangement joins TRBV6-5 to TRBJ1-6; the D gene is possibly TRBD1 (6 bases). Trimming removed 0 bases from V and 7 bases from J, with 10 bases in between. The CDR3 loop spans 15 amino acids. CDR1 MNHEY and CDR2 SVGAGI come from the germline V gene. CDR3 DNA sequence: TGTGCCAGCAGTTACTCGGGGGCAGCCAATTCACCCCTCCACTTT. It codes for CASSYSGAANSPLHF.

The rearrangement links TRBV19 to TRBJ2-2; tentative D call: TRBD1 (6 bases). The germline V gene encodes CDR1 LNHDA and CDR2 SQIVND (reference sequence). This CDR3 has 15 residues. Trimming removed 7 bases at V and 4 bases at J, with 16 bases between. This CDR3 is CASISGTRGTGELFF. In DNA form, the CDR3 reads TGTGCCAGTATCTCCGGGACACGAGGCACCGGGGAGCTGTTTTTT.

The rearrangement joins TRBV19 to TRBJ2-7; 10 positions match TRBD1. The CDR3 extends over 15 amino acids. CDR1 is LNHDA, CDR2 SQIVND, per germline (reference sequence). The V segment lost 5 bases and the J segment 2 bases; nucleotides outside the gene matches: 6. This CDR3 reads CASSWGTGDAYEQYF. DNA for the CDR3: TGTGCCAGTAGTTGGGGGACAGGGGACGCCTACGAGCAGTACTTC.

The chain recombines TRBV19 with TRBJ2-2; D remains unclear. The CDR3 loop spans 16 amino acids. Trimming took off 0 bases at V and 4 bases at J, with 12 bases between the two ends. CDR1 is LNHDA and CDR2 is SQIVND in the germline V gene (reference sequence). The CDR3 loop reads CASSIENRRSTGELFF. CDR3 bases: TGTGCCAGTAGTATAGAGAACAGACGATCCACCGGGGAGCTGTTTTTT.

Written as DNA, the CDR3 is TGTGCCAGCAAATTCACAGTTACGAACACTGAAGCTTTCTTT. As protein: CASKFTVTNTEAFF. The rearrangement joins TRBV7-9 to TRBJ1-1, with no clear D. The CDR3 has 14 residues. V gave up 7 bases and J gave up 1 base, with 13 bases separating them. The germline gives CDR1 SEHNR, CDR2 FQNEAQ (reference sequence). Full variable domain (rest looked up from reference TRBV7-9 and TRBJ1-1): DTGVSQNPRHKITKRGQNVTFRCDPISEHNRLYWYRQTLGQGPEFLTYFQNEAQLEKSRLLSDRFSAERPKGSFSTLEIQRTEQGDSAMYLCASKFTVTNTEAFFGQGTRLTVV.

CDR3 nucleotides: TGTGCCACCAGCCCAGGGGGGTTCCGTGATGAAAAACTGTTTTTT. It is translated as CATSPGGFRDEKLFF. The rearrangement joins TRBV15 to TRBJ1-4, with TRBD1 identical over 7 bases. The CDR3 sequence is 15 residues long. Germline V CDR1 and CDR2: LNHNV, YYDKDF (reference sequence). The junction had 9 bases not matched to a gene; V was cut back by 5 bases and J by 6 bases.

The chain has TRBV27 and TRBJ2-5; TRBD2 aligns across 13 bases. The CDR3 runs 17 residues. The V gene end was trimmed by 5 bases and the J gene end by 5 bases; junction bases not matched to a gene: 11. Germline V gives CDR1 MNHEY, CDR2 SMNVEV (reference sequence). The CDR3 is CASSAGLAGMGRETQYF. The CDR3 DNA sequence: TGTGCCAGCAGTGCGGGACTAGCGGGGATGGGGAGGGAGACCCAGTACTTC.

V is TRBV7-3 and J is TRBJ2-1, with TRBD2 matching over 7 bases. The CDR3 has 16 residues. V lost 5 bases, J lost 2 bases, and 9 bases stayed unmatched. Germline values: CDR1 SGHTA, CDR2 FQGTGA. CDR3 residues: CASSAGTTPPYNEQFF. CDR3 sequence (DNA): TGTGCCAGCAGCGCCGGGACTACTCCGCCCTACAATGAGCAGTTCTTC.

The chain carries TRBV10-3 and TRBJ1-1; D not certain. This CDR3 spans 14 amino acids. Trimming took off 4 bases at V and 2 bases at J, with 11 bases between the two ends. Germline V CDR1 and CDR2: ENHRY, SYGVKD. For the CDR3, the DNA is TGTGCCATCAGTGTGCACAGCGGTAACACTGAAGCTTTCTTT. This gives the protein CAISVHSGNTEAFF.

The chain is built from TRBV28 and TRBJ2-1, with a tentative D call TRBD1 (6 bases). The CDR3 is 16 residues long. The germline CDR1 and CDR2 sequences are MDHEN and SYDVKM. V lost 3 bases to trimming and J lost 5 bases, with 17 bases between them. CDR3 protein: CASSFAWTVVNNEQFF. CDR3 coding DNA: TGTGCCAGCAGTTTTGCGTGGACAGTCGTGAACAATGAGCAGTTCTTC.

This clone was seen a few times. This chain uses TRBV5-8 with TRBJ2-2; 9 nucleotides match TRBD2. V dropped 2 bases and J dropped 4; count of bases not matched to a gene: 6. The CDR3 runs to 16 residues. Germline CDR1 and CDR2: SGHTS and YDEGEE. The DNA for the CDR3 is TGTGCCAGCAGCTTAAATAGCGGGAGACGCACCGGGGAGCTGTTTTTT. Its translation is CASSLNSGRRTGELFF.

The V gene is TRBV2, the J gene TRBJ2-7; TRBD1 aligns across 11 bases. The CDR3 runs to 12 residues. Per the germline V gene, CDR1 is SNHLY and CDR2 is FYNNEI. After removal of 11 bases from V and 5 bases from J, the junction contained 5 bases not matched to a gene. The CDR3 here is CAGQGAMDEQYF. The CDR3 DNA is TGTGCCGGACAGGGGGCGATGGACGAGCAGTACTTC. Full variable domain (rest looked up from reference TRBV2 and TRBJ2-7): EPEVTQTPSHQVTQMGQEVILRCVPISNHLYFYWYRQILGQKVEFLVSFYNNEISEKSEIFDDQFSVERPDGSNFTLKIRSTKLEDSAMYFCAGQGAMDEQYFGPGTRLTVT.

V usage is TRBV10-3 and J usage is TRBJ1-5; possible D gene TRBD1, 6 bases. The germline CDR1 and CDR2 sequences are ENHRY and SYGVKD. The CDR3 loop spans 14 amino acids. V lost 3 bases and J 7 bases, leaving 13 bases between the germline ends. CDR3 in DNA: TGTGCCATCAGTGAAGGTCTACAGGGCCAGCCCCAGCATTTT. Translation: CAISEGLQGQPQHF.

The V gene is TRBV5-1, the J gene TRBJ1-4; 8 bases are shared with TRBD1. J lost 8 bases, V lost 4 bases, and 7 bases had no gene match. The CDR3 has 14 residues. The germline V gene has CDR1 SGHRS and CDR2 YFSETQ. The CDR3 here is CASSTQGAGEKLFF. The DNA of the CDR3 is TGCGCCAGCAGCACCCAGGGGGCTGGGGAAAAACTGTTTTTT.

V usage is TRBV6-5 and J usage is TRBJ1-6, with D unclear. The CDR3 is 15 amino acids. The germline CDR1 and CDR2 sequences are MNHEY and SVGAGI. With 0 bases removed from V and 0 bases from J, the gap between germline ends came to 3 bases. CDR3 residues: CASSYSGSYNSPLHF. The CDR3 bases are TGTGCCAGCAGTTACTCCGGCTCCTATAATTCACCCCTCCACTTT.

V is TRBV4-1 and J is TRBJ2-1; 12 bases fit TRBD2. Per the germline V gene, CDR1 is MGHRA and CDR2 is YSYEKL. J was trimmed by 3 bases and V by 4 bases; bases with no gene match: 4. This CDR3 contains 16 residues. The CDR3 spells CASSPETSGSYNEQFF. The DNA of the CDR3 is TGCGCCAGCAGCCCCGAGACTAGCGGGAGCTACAATGAGCAGTTCTTC.

The rearrangement links TRBV14 to TRBJ2-7, with no clear D. The CDR3 spans 12 residues. Trimming removed 2 bases at V and 3 bases at J, with 5 bases between. In germline, CDR1 is SGHDN, CDR2 FVKESK. Written as DNA, the CDR3 is TGTGCCAGCAGCCAATTCCGCTACGAGCAGTACTTC. This gives the protein CASSQFRYEQYF.

This clone was observed a handful of times. The V call is TRBV7-2, the J call TRBJ1-2, with TRBD1 as a possible D gene (6 bases). The V end was cut by 6 bases, the J end by 3 bases, with 14 bases between. Germline CDR1 SGHTA, CDR2 FQGNSA. The CDR3 sequence is 14 residues long. The CDR3 protein is CASSYREGDYGYTF. The CDR3 DNA is TGTGCCAGCAGTTACCGTGAGGGGGACTATGGCTACACCTTC.

V and J are TRBV6-2 or TRBV6-3 and TRBJ2-1; 8 nucleotides line up with TRBD2. There are 17 residues in the CDR3. Losses at the gene ends were 6 bases for V and 4 bases for J; bases not matched to a gene: 14. The germline CDR1 and CDR2 sequences are MNHEY and SVGEGT. The CDR3: CASSPLSGTSGYNEQFF. CDR3 nucleotide sequence: TGTGCCAGCAGCCCTCTCTCCGGGACTAGTGGTTACAATGAGCAGTTCTTC.

J is TRBJ1-3 and V is TRBV7-2, with 9 bases identical to TRBD1. The CDR3 sequence is 15 residues long. V dropped 6 bases and J dropped 1; count of bases not matched to a gene: 4. Germline CDR1 reads SGHTA; CDR2 reads FQGNSA. In DNA form, the CDR3 reads TGTGCCAGCAGTAACAGGGGGCATTCTGGAAACACCATATATTTT. Protein sequence: CASSNRGHSGNTIYF.

The V gene is TRBV2, the J gene TRBJ2-7; 7 bases are shared with TRBD1. Looked up from germline, CDR1 is SNHLY and CDR2 is FYNNEI. J lost 3 bases, V lost 7 bases, and 9 bases had no gene match. The CDR3 loop spans 14 amino acids. The CDR3 bases are TGTGCCAGCATACAACAGGGGAGAGGCTACGAGCAGTACTTC. It translates to CASIQQGRGYEQYF.